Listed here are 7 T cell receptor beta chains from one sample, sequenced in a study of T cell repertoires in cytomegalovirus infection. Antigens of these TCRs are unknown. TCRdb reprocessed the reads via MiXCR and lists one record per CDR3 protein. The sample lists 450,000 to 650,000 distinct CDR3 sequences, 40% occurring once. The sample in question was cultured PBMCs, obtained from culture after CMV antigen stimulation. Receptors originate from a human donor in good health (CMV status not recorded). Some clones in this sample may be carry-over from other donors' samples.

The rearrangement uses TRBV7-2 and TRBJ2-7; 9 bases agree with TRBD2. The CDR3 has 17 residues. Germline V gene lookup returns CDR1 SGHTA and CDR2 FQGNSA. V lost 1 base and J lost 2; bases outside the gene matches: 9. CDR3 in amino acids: CASSLDSRGGRAYEQYF. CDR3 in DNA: TGTGCCAGCAGCTTAGACTCTCGAGGCGGGAGGGCCTACGAGCAGTACTTC.

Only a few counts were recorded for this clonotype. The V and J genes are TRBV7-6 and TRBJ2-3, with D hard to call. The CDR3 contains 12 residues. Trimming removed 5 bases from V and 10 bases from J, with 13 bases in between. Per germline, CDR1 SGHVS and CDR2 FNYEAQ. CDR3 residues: CASSPAPGSQYF. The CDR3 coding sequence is TGTGCCAGCAGCCCGGCCCCTGGGTCGCAGTATTTT. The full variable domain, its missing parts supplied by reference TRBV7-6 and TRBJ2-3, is GAGVSQSPRYKVTKRGQDVALRCDPISGHVSLYWYRQALGQGPEFLTYFNYEAQQDKSGLPNDRFSAERPEGSISTLTIQRTEQRDSAMYRCASSPAPGSQYFGPGTRLTVL.

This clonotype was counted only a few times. CDR3 amino acids: CASTQGGSPLHF. The CDR3 DNA sequence: TGTGCCAGCACACAGGGCGGGTCACCCCTCCACTTT. The rearrangement links TRBV7-6 to TRBJ1-6; a possible D gene is TRBD1 (6 bases). CDR1 and CDR2 (germline): SGHVS, FNYEAQ. This CDR3 spans 12 amino acids. V lost 7 bases to trimming and J lost 10 bases, with 11 bases between them.

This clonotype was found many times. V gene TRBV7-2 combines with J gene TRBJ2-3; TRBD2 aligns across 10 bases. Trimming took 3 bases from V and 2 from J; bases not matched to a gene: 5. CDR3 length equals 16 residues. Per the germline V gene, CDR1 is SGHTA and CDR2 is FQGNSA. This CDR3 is CASSFQAGGTTDTQYF. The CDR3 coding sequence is TGTGCCAGCAGCTTTCAAGCGGGAGGGACCACAGATACGCAGTATTTT.

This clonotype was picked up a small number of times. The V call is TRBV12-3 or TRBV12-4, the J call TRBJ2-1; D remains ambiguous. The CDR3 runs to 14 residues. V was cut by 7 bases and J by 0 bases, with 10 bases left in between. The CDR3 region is CASTEASSYNEQFF. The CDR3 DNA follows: TGTGCCAGCACAGAGGCTAGCTCCTACAATGAGCAGTTCTTC.

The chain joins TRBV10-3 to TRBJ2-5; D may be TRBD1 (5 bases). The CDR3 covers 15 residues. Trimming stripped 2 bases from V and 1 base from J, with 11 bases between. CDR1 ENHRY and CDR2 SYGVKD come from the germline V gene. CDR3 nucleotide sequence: TGTGCCATCAGTGAGCTTACAGGAATCCAAGAGACCCAGTACTTC. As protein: CAISELTGIQETQYF.

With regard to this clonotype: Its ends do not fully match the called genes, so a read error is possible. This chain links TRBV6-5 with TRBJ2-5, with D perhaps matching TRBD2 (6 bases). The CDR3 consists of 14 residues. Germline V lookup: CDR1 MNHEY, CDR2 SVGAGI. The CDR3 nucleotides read TGTGCCAGCAGTCACTCTAGCGACCAAGAGACCCAGTACTTC. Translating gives CASSHSSDQETQYF.